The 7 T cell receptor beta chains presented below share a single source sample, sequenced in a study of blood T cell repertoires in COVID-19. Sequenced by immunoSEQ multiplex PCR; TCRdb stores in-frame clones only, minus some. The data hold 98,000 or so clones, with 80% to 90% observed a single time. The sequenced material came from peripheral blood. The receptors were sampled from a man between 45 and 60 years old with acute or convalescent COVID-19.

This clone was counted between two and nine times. In DNA form, the CDR3 reads TGTGCCAGCAGCGGAGGGTGGAACACTGAAGCTTTCTTT. As protein: CASSGGWNTEAFF. The chain is built from TRBV7-9 and TRBJ1-1; no clear D gene. CDR1 and CDR2 from the germline V gene are SEHNR and FQNEAQ (reference sequence). The CDR3 extends over 13 amino acids. Trimming cost V 5 bases and J 1 base, with 8 bases left between them.

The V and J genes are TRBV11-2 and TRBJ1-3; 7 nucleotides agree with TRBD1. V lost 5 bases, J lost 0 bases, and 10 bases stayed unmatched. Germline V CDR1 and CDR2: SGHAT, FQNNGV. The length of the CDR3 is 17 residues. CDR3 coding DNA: TGTGCCAGCAGCCCGGGGACAGCCTCTTTCTCTGGAAACACCATATATTTT. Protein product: CASSPGTASFSGNTIYF.

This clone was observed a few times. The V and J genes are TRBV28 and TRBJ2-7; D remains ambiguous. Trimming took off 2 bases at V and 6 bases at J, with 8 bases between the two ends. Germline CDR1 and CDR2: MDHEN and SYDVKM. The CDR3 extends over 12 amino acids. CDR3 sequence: CASSLQSSEQYF. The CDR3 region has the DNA TGTGCCAGCAGTTTACAATCCAGCGAGCAGTACTTC.

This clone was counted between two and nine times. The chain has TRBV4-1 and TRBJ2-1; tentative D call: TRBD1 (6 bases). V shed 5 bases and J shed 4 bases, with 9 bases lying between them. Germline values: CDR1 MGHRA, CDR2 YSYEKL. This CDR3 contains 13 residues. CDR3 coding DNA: TGCGCCAGCAGCTACAGGGAGTACAATGAGCAGTTCTTC. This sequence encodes CASSYREYNEQFF.

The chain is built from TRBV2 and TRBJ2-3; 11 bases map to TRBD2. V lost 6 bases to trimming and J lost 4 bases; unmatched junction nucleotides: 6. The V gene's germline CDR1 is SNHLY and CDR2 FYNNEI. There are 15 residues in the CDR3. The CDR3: CASRITSGRADTQYF. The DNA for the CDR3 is TGTGCCAGCAGGATAACTAGCGGGAGAGCAGATACGCAGTATTTT.

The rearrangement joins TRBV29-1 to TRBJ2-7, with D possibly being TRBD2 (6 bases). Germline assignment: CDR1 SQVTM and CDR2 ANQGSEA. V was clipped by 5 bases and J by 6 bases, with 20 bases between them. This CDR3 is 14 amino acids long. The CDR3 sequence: CSVKRELRGSEQYF. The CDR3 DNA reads TGCAGCGTTAAAAGGGAACTCCGGGGGAGCGAGCAGTACTTC.

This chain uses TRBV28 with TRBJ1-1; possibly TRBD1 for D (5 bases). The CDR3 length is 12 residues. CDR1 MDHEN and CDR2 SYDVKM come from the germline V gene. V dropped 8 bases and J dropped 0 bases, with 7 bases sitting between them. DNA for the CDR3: TGTGCCAGCGGGGCCCTGAACACTGAAGCTTTCTTT. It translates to CASGALNTEAFF.